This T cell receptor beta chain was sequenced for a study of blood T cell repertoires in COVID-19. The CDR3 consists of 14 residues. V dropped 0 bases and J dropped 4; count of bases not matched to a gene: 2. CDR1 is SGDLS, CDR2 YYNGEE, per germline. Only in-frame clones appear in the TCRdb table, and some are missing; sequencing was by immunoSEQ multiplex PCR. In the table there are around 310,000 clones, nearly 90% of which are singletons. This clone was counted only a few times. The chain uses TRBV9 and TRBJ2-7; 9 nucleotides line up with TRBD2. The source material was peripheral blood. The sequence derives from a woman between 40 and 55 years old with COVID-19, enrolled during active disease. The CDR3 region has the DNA TGTGCCAGCAGCGTAGGTAGCGGGGGATACGAGCAGTACTTC. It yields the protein CASSVGSGGYEQYF.